This T cell receptor (beta chain) was sequenced during a study of shared clonotypes between healthy human individuals. Study-wide results and limits: The low donor count limited represented genetic and exposure-history diversity.

CDR1 SGHDT and CDR2 YYEEEE come from the germline V gene. CDR3 size: 15 residues. V dropped 2 bases and J dropped 2 bases, with 13 bases sitting between them. Libraries were prepared by immunoSEQ multiplex PCR; TCRdb keeps only in-frame clonotypes and omits some of them. The profile shows some 530,000 clones, 81% of them singletons. As to this clone: As yet, its antigen is unknown.

The chain is built from TRBV5-6 and TRBJ2-5, with D possibly matching TRBD1 (6 bases). Sequencing was performed on PBMCs. This TCR came from a woman in her forties in good health. Some clones in this sample may be carry-over from other donors' samples. Here the CDR3 reads CASSFVRTAQETQYF. For the CDR3, the DNA is TGTGCCAGCAGCTTTGTAAGGACAGCGCAAGAGACCCAGTACTTC. The full variable domain, with the rest looked up from reference TRBV5-6 and TRBJ2-5, is DAGVTQSPTHLIKTRGQQVTLRCSPKSGHDTVSWYQQALGQGPQFIFQYYEEEERQRGNFPDRFSGHQFPNYSSELNVNALLLGDSALYLCASSFVRTAQETQYFGPGTRLLVL.